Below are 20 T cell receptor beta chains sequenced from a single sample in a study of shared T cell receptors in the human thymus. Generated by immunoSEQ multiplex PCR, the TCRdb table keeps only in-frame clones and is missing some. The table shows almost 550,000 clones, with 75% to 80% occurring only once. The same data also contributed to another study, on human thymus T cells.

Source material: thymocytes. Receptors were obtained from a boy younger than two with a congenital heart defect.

CDR3 in amino acids: CASSQDAEREGGEQFF. The CDR3 DNA reads TGCGCCAGCAGCCAAGATGCCGAGAGGGAAGGGGGTGAGCAGTTCTTC. V gene TRBV4-3 combines with J gene TRBJ2-1, with D possibly being TRBD1 (6 bases). V was cut by 0 bases and J by 9 bases, with 18 bases left in between. This CDR3 has 16 amino acids. Germline CDR1 reads LGHNA; CDR2 reads YSLEER.

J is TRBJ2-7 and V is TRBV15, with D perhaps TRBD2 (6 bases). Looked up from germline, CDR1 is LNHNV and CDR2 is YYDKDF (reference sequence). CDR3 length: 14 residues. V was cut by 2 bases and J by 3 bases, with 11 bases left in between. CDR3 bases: TGTGCCACCAGCAGACGACTAGGGCGCTACGAGCAGTACTTC. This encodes CATSRRLGRYEQYF.

In DNA form, the CDR3 reads TGTGCCAGCAGTTACGAAGGCAGGACTAACTATGGCTACACCTTC. This codes for CASSYEGRTNYGYTF. This chain links TRBV6-5 with TRBJ1-2; D remains ambiguous. Germline CDR1 reads MNHEY; CDR2 reads SVGAGI. CDR3 length: 15 residues. The germline V and J ends were trimmed by 2 bases and 0 bases, with 10 bases remaining between them.

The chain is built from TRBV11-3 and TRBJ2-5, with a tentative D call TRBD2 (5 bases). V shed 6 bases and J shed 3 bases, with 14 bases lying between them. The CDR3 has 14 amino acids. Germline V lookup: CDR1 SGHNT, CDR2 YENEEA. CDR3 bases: TGTGCCAGCAGTCCACTAGTACGAGAAGAGACCCAGTACTTC. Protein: CASSPLVREETQYF.

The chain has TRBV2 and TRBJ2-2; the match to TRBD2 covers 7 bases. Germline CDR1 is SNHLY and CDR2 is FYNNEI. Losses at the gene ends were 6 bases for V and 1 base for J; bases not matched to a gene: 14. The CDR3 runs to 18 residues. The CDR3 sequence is CASRPVTGEGGNTGELFF. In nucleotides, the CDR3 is TGTGCCAGCAGGCCTGTGACGGGGGAGGGCGGGAACACCGGGGAGCTGTTTTTT.

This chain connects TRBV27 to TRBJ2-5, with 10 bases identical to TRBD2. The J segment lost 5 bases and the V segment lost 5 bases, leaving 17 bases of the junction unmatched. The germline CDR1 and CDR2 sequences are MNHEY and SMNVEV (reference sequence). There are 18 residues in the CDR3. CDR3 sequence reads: CASSLVPLAGTLGETQYF. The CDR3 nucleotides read TGTGCCAGCAGTCTAGTCCCACTAGCGGGGACCCTGGGGGAGACCCAGTACTTC.

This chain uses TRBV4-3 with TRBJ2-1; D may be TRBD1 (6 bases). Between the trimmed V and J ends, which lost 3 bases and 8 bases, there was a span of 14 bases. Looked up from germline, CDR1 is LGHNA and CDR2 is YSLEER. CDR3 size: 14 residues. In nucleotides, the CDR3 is TGCGCCAGCAGCCATGGGACAAAAGGAGATGAGCAGTTCTTC. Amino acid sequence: CASSHGTKGDEQFF.

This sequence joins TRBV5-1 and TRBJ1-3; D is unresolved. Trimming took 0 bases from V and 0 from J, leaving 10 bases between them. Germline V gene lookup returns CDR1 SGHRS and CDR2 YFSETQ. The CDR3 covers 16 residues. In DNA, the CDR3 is TGCGCCAGCAGCTTGGACGCAGGCCACTCTGGAAACACCATATATTTT. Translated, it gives CASSLDAGHSGNTIYF.

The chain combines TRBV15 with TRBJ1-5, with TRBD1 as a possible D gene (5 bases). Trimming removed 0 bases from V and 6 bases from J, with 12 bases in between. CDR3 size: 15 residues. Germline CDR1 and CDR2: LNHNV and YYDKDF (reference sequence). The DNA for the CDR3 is TGTGCCACCAGCAGAGAACTTGGGGGGGGTCAGCCCCAGCATTTT. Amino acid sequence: CATSRELGGGQPQHF.

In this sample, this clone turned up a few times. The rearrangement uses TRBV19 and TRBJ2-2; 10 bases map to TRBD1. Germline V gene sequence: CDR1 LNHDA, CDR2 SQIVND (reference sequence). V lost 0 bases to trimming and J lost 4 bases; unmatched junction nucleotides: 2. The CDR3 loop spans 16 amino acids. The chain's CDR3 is CASSIDGDRGTGELFF. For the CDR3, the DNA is TGTGCCAGTAGTATAGATGGGGACAGGGGCACCGGGGAGCTGTTTTTT. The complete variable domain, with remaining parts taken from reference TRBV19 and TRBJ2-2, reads DGGITQSPKYLFRKEGQNVTLSCEQNLNHDAMYWYRQDPGQGLRLIYYSQIVNDFQKGDIAEGYSVSREKKESFPLTVTSAQKNPTAFYLCASSIDGDRGTGELFFGEGSRLTVL.

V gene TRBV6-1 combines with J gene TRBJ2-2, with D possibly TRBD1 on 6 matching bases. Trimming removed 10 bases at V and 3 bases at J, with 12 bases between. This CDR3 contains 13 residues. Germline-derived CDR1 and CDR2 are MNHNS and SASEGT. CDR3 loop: CATTRGYTGELFF. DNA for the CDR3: TGTGCCACCACCAGGGGATACACCGGGGAGCTGTTTTTT.

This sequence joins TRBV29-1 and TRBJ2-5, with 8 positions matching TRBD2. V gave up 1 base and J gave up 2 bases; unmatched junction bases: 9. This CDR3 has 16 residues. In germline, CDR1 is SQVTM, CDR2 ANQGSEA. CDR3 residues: CSVEGDSSGVQETQYF. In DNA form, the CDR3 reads TGCAGCGTTGAAGGGGATAGTAGCGGGGTACAAGAGACCCAGTACTTC.

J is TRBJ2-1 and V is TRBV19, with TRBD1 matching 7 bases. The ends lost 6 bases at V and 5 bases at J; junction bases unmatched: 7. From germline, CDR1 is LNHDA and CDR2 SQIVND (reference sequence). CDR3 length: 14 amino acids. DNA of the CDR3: TGTGCCAGTAGCCCACGACAGGGCAACAATGAGCAGTTCTTC. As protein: CASSPRQGNNEQFF.

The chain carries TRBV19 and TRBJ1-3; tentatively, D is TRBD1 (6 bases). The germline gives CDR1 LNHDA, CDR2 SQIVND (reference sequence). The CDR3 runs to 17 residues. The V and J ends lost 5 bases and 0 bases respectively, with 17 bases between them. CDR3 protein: CASSPRTVQFSGNTIYF. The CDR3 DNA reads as TGTGCCAGTAGTCCGAGGACAGTACAATTCTCTGGAAACACCATATATTTT. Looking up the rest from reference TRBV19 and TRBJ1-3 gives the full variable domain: DGGITQSPKYLFRKEGQNVTLSCEQNLNHDAMYWYRQDPGQGLRLIYYSQIVNDFQKGDIAEGYSVSREKKESFPLTVTSAQKNPTAFYLCASSPRTVQFSGNTIYFGEGSWLTVV.

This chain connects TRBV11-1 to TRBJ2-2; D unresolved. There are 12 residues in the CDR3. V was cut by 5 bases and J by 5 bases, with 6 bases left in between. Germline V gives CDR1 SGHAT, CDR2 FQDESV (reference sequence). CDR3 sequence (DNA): TGTGCCAGCAGCCCCGGGACCGGGGAGCTGTTTTTT. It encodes CASSPGTGELFF.

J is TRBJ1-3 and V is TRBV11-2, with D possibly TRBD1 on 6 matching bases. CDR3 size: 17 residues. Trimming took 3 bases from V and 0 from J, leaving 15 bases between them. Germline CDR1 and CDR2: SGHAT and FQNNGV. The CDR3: CASSFSNQGPSGNTIYF. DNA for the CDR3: TGTGCCAGCAGCTTCAGCAACCAGGGGCCCTCTGGAAACACCATATATTTT.

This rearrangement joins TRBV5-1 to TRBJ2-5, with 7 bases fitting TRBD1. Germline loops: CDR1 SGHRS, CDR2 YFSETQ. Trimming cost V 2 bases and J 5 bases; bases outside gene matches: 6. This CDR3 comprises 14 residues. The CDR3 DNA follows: TGCGCCAGCAGCTTCCCCGGCAGGGGGGAGACCCAGTACTTC. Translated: CASSFPGRGETQYF.

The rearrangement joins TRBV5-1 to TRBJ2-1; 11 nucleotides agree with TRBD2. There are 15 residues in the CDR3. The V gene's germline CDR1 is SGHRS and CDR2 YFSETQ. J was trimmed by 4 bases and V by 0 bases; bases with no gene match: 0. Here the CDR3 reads CASSLVAGGYNEQFF. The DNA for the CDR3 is TGCGCCAGCAGCTTGGTAGCGGGGGGGTACAATGAGCAGTTCTTC. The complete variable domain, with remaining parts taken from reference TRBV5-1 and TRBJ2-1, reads KAGVTQTPRYLIKTRGQQVTLSCSPISGHRSVSWYQQTPGQGLQFLFEYFSETQRNKGNFPGRFSGRQFSNSRSEMNVSTLELGDSALYLCASSLVAGGYNEQFFGPGTRLTVL.

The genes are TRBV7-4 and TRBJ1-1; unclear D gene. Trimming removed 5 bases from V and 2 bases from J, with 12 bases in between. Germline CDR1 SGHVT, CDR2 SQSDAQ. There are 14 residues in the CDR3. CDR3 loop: CASSLRRRNTEAFF. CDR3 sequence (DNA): TGTGCCAGCAGCCTAAGACGGAGAAACACTGAAGCTTTCTTT.

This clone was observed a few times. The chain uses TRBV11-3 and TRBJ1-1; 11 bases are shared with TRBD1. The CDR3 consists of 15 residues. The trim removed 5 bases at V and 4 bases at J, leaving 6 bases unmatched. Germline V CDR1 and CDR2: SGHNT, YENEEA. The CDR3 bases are TGTGCCAGCAGCCCTCGGGGACAGGGGGTCACTGAAGCTTTCTTT. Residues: CASSPRGQGVTEAFF.